The 29 T cell receptor beta chains below come from one sample, sequenced in a study of human T cells and chemical hapten exposure. TCRdb fed the RACE reads into MiXCR, producing one record per CDR3 protein. Of under 100,000 distinct CDR3 sequences detected, about 10% appear once; the ten largest clones hold around 3.7%. Time point in this sample: patch test 3, about 24 weeks after DPC sensitization. The treatment denotes: therapeutic diphenylcyclopropenone sensitization with weekly scalp DPC. Specimen: whole blood, collected in connection with sensitization to the hapten diphenylcyclopropenone (DPC). The receptors derive from a woman aged 50 to 60 with alopecia areata. Some clones in this sample may be carry-over from other donors' samples.

The rearrangement links TRBV12-3 or TRBV12-4 to TRBJ1-5; 8 nucleotides align to TRBD1. J was trimmed by 7 bases and V by 0 bases; bases with no gene match: 5. The CDR3 has 15 residues. The CDR3 nucleotides read TGTGCCAGCAGTTTAGCCAGGGGGCAGGGGCAGCCCCAGCATTTT. Translated: CASSLARGQGQPQHF.

This clonotype was found a few times. J is TRBJ1-2 and V is TRBV29-1, with D possibly matching TRBD1 (6 bases). This CDR3 is built from 13 residues. CDR1 SQVTM and CDR2 ANQGSEA come from the germline V gene. The V gene lost 3 bases and the J gene lost 1 base, with 9 bases spanning the gap. The CDR3 DNA reads TGCAGCGTTGAGGGCAGGGGTAACTATGGCTACACCTTC. Translation: CSVEGRGNYGYTF.

This clonotype was recorded at least ten times. V is TRBV12-3 or TRBV12-4 and J is TRBJ1-1, with D maybe TRBD1 (5 bases). With 6 bases removed from V and 2 bases from J, the gap between germline ends came to 10 bases. There are 13 residues in the CDR3. CDR3 in amino acids: CASRVGVNTEAFF. CDR3 nucleotide sequence: TGTGCCAGCAGGGTGGGGGTAAACACTGAAGCTTTCTTT.

This clonotype has only a few counts. The chain employs TRBV12-3 or TRBV12-4 and TRBJ2-6; D remains ambiguous. The CDR3 runs to 14 residues. With 6 bases removed from V and 3 bases from J, the gap between germline ends came to 9 bases. The CDR3 DNA sequence: TGTGCCAGCAGGGGGTTGGATGGGGCCAACGTCCTGACTTTC. Encoded protein: CASRGLDGANVLTF.

This clonotype was found many times. The chain couples TRBV10-3 to TRBJ2-1; 10 bases fit TRBD2. The trim removed 7 bases at V and 8 bases at J, leaving 5 bases unmatched. There are 13 residues in the CDR3. CDR1 is ENHRY and CDR2 is SYGVKD in the germline V gene. CDR3 sequence reads: CAIKPSGSYEQFF. The CDR3 region has the DNA TGTGCCATCAAACCTAGCGGGAGCTATGAGCAGTTCTTC.

This clonotype was found many times. The rearrangement links TRBV6-1 to TRBJ2-6; a weak D match, TRBD2 (5 bases). The CDR3 totals 13 residues. Trimming removed 9 bases from V and 5 bases from J, with 11 bases in between. Germline V gives CDR1 MNHNS, CDR2 SASEGT. CDR3 bases: TGTGCCAGTGCTGCGGGTTGGGCCAACGTCCTGACTTTC. Translated, it gives CASAAGWANVLTF.

This sequence joins TRBV4-1 and TRBJ2-7; possible D gene TRBD2, 6 bases. The CDR3 length is 19 residues. CDR1 MGHRA and CDR2 YSYEKL come from the germline V gene. V shed 3 bases and J shed 3 bases, with 27 bases lying between them. The CDR3 region is CASSQMTVPAGTADYEQYF. CDR3 coding DNA: TGCGCCAGCAGCCAGATGACTGTTCCCGCCGGGACTGCAGACTACGAGCAGTACTTC.

This clonotype showed up just once. A much larger clonotype is one base distant, so this may be a read error. This rearrangement joins TRBV6-2 or TRBV6-3 to TRBJ1-5; TRBD1 aligns across 8 bases. The CDR3 runs 15 residues. V lost 8 bases and J lost 1; bases outside the gene matches: 7. Germline lookup yields CDR1 MNHEY and CDR2 SVGEGT. CDR3 sequence: CASAFTGGSNQPQHF. CDR3 coding DNA: TGTGCCAGCGCTTTTACAGGGGGGAGCAATCAGCCCCAGCATTTT.

This clonotype was seen repeatedly, ten times or more. The V call is TRBV5-5, the J call TRBJ1-4; D is perhaps TRBD1 (6 bases). Trimming left V 2 bases short and J 5 bases short, with 22 bases between. Germline loops: CDR1 SGHKS, CDR2 YYEKEE (reference sequence). The CDR3 contains 18 residues. The CDR3 region has the DNA TGTGCCAGCAGCTTCAATCATCTCCGGACAGCTTCAAATGAAAAACTGTTTTTT. Translation: CASSFNHLRTASNEKLFF.

The V and J genes are TRBV24-1 and TRBJ2-1, with TRBD1 identical over 7 bases. The CDR3 has 12 amino acids. J lost 15 bases, V lost 2 bases, and 6 bases had no gene match. The germline CDR1 and CDR2 sequences are KGHDR and SFDVKD. CDR3: CATSDSHRGRFF. As DNA, the CDR3 is TGTGCCACCAGTGATTCCCACAGGGGACGGTTCTTC.

This clonotype was seen more than once but under ten times. This chain links TRBV6-6 with TRBJ2-1, with D uncertain. CDR1 and CDR2 (germline): MNHNY, SVGAGI (reference sequence). The V end was cut by 1 base, the J end by 5 bases, with 21 bases between. There are 18 residues in the CDR3. DNA for the CDR3: TGTGCCAGCAGTTACTACGCCCTGGACCTCCTTGGGCACAATGAGCAGTTCTTC. It encodes CASSYYALDLLGHNEQFF.

This clonotype was recorded many times. The chain links TRBV29-1 to TRBJ2-1; 14 bases are shared with TRBD2. The CDR3 has 15 amino acids. Germline CDR1 and CDR2: SQVTM and ANQGSEA. The V segment lost 3 bases and the J segment 6 bases; nucleotides outside the gene matches: 4. CDR3 amino acids: CSVEGTSGRFNEQFF. CDR3 DNA sequence: TGCAGCGTTGAGGGGACTAGCGGGAGATTCAATGAGCAGTTCTTC.

V gene TRBV27 combines with J gene TRBJ2-3; D assignment may be TRBD1 or TRBD2 (5 bases each). The V gene's germline CDR1 is MNHEY and CDR2 SMNVEV (reference sequence). The V end lost 7 bases, the J end lost 8 bases, and 22 bases lay between the germline ends. The CDR3 extends over 15 amino acids. The CDR3 sequence is CASTPGRIVGVTQYF. The CDR3, as DNA: TGTGCCAGCACCCCGGGACGGATCGTGGGAGTTACGCAGTATTTT.

This clonotype was recorded at least ten times. The chain has TRBV2 and TRBJ2-3; tentative D call: TRBD2 (6 bases). Germline CDR1 SNHLY, CDR2 FYNNEI. V shed 10 bases and J shed 4 bases, with 21 bases lying between them. CDR3 size: 15 residues. The CDR3 loop reads CAIPGPLAAADTQYF. The CDR3 region has the DNA TGTGCCATCCCTGGGCCGTTAGCGGCCGCAGATACGCAGTATTTT.

This clonotype has ten or more counts. V gene TRBV5-1 combines with J gene TRBJ2-1; the D gene is possibly TRBD1 (6 bases). Trimming cost V 4 bases and J 4 bases, with 21 bases left between them. The germline gives CDR1 SGHRS, CDR2 YFSETQ. The CDR3 is 17 residues long. CDR3 in amino acids: CASSTHLQGTPYNEQFF. The CDR3, as DNA: TGCGCCAGCAGCACGCACCTACAGGGTACACCTTACAATGAGCAGTTCTTC.

This chain joins TRBV10-3 and TRBJ1-2; maybe TRBD1 (5 bases). The CDR3 length is 16 residues. Germline V gene lookup returns CDR1 ENHRY and CDR2 SYGVKD. V lost 3 bases, J lost 4 bases, and 18 bases lay in between. The CDR3, as DNA: TGTGCCATCAGTGAAAGGGACCTATCCGGAGGCTATGGCTACACCTTC. It is translated as CAISERDLSGGYGYTF.

This clonotype was observed many times. The rearrangement uses TRBV4-3 and TRBJ2-1, with 11 nucleotides matching TRBD2. V shed 3 bases and J 6 bases; nucleotides not matched to a gene: 7. Per the germline V gene, CDR1 is LGHNA and CDR2 is YSLEER. This CDR3 contains 16 residues. CDR3 sequence (DNA): TGCGCCAGCAGCCATGGGGGGACTAGCGGAGGCAATGAGCAGTTCTTC. Protein product: CASSHGGTSGGNEQFF.

This clonotype was counted only a few times. CDR3 amino acids: CASSPGHGNEKLFF. Here the CDR3 DNA reads TGTGCCAGCTCCCCGGGACACGGCAATGAAAAACTGTTTTTT. The chain has TRBV9 and TRBJ1-4, with D perhaps matching TRBD1 (6 bases). Trimming pared 7 bases from V and 5 bases from J, leaving 15 bases between. CDR3 length: 14 amino acids. CDR1 is SGDLS and CDR2 is YYNGEE in the germline V gene.

The chain has TRBV5-6 and TRBJ2-7; D is perhaps TRBD1 (6 bases). Trimming removed 4 bases from V and 4 bases from J, with 18 bases in between. Germline assignment: CDR1 SGHDT and CDR2 YYEEEE. This CDR3 spans 15 amino acids. The chain's CDR3 is CASSQLAGQSYEQYF. CDR3 sequence (DNA): TGTGCCAGCAGCCAACTTGCTGGACAGTCTTACGAGCAGTACTTC.

CDR3: CAGSGALRTDTQYF. In DNA form, the CDR3 reads TGTGCCGGCTCCGGGGCCCTACGCACAGATACGCAGTATTTT. This chain connects TRBV28 to TRBJ2-3; D may match TRBD1 or TRBD2 (5 bases each). The V end lost 11 bases, the J end lost 1 base, and 16 bases lay between the germline ends. Looked up from germline, CDR1 is MDHEN and CDR2 is SYDVKM. The CDR3 totals 14 residues. The whole variable domain, remainder taken from reference TRBV28 and TRBJ2-3, is DVKVTQSSRYLVKRTGEKVFLECVQDMDHENMFWYRQDPGLGLRLIYFSYDVKMKEKGDIPEGYSVSREKKERFSLILESASTNQTSMYLCAGSGALRTDTQYFGPGTRLTVL.

This clonotype was seen a few times. V is TRBV7-2 and J is TRBJ1-1; D is ambiguous. Germline assignment: CDR1 SGHTA and CDR2 FQGNSA. This CDR3 has 14 residues. The V and J ends lost 1 base and 2 bases respectively, with 8 bases between them. In nucleotides, the CDR3 is TGTGCCAGCAGCTTAGTAGTGACAAACACTGAAGCTTTCTTT. It specifies CASSLVVTNTEAFF.

CDR3 DNA: TGCAGTGCTAGAGATAGCAGCACTCTAGAGACCCAGTACTTC. Its protein product is CSARDSSTLETQYF. V gene TRBV20-1 combines with J gene TRBJ2-5, with no clear D. The CDR3 spans 14 residues. V shed 0 bases and J shed 4 bases, with 12 bases lying between them. CDR1 is DFQATT and CDR2 is SNEGSKA in the germline V gene (reference sequence).

This clonotype was seen many times. This chain joins TRBV3-1 and TRBJ2-7; possible D gene TRBD2, 6 bases. The CDR3 has 14 residues. Per germline, CDR1 LGHDT and CDR2 YNNKEL (reference sequence). V was cut by 1 base and J by 2 bases, with 9 bases left in between. The CDR3 loop reads CASSQVWRAYEQYF. CDR3 nucleotides: TGTGCCAGCAGCCAAGTTTGGAGGGCCTACGAGCAGTACTTC.

This clonotype was detected many times. This chain joins TRBV9 and TRBJ2-5, with D perhaps TRBD1 (6 bases). V gave up 0 bases and J gave up 4 bases, with 10 bases separating them. The germline V gene encodes CDR1 SGDLS and CDR2 YYNGEE. This CDR3 is 14 amino acids long. Here the CDR3 DNA reads TGTGCCAGCAGCGTAGCTACAGGGCCAGAGACCCAGTACTTC. Its translation is CASSVATGPETQYF.

The CDR3 region has the DNA TGTGCCAGCAGTTTAAGGGCTAGTCAAGAGACCCAGTACTTC. It codes for CASSLRASQETQYF. The V call is TRBV12-3 or TRBV12-4, the J call TRBJ2-5; unclear D gene. V was trimmed by 2 bases and J by 2 bases, leaving 9 bases between them. The CDR3 runs to 14 residues.

Many counts were recorded for this clonotype. This chain uses TRBV20-1 with TRBJ2-5; TRBD1 matches 7 bases. Germline trimming cut 5 bases from V and 1 base from J; bases unmatched to any gene: 10. The length of the CDR3 is 15 residues. Germline CDR1 and CDR2: DFQATT and SNEGSKA (reference sequence). CDR3 in amino acids: CSAGSRDRSQETQYF. The DNA for the CDR3 is TGCAGTGCTGGGTCCCGGGACAGAAGCCAAGAGACCCAGTACTTC.

This clonotype was counted a few times. The chain links TRBV28 to TRBJ2-7; 9 positions match TRBD1. Trimming cost V 4 bases and J 2 bases; bases outside gene matches: 0. Per the germline V gene, CDR1 is MDHEN and CDR2 is SYDVKM. CDR3 length: 13 amino acids. For the CDR3, the DNA is TGTGCCAGCAGTTGGACAGGGGCCTACGAGCAGTACTTC. Translation gives CASSWTGAYEQYF.

This clonotype was observed a few times. V and J are TRBV20-1 and TRBJ2-3; D is tentatively TRBD1 or TRBD2 (6 bases each). The germline CDR1 and CDR2 sequences are DFQATT and SNEGSKA (reference sequence). There are 14 residues in the CDR3. Trimming removed 5 bases at V and 3 bases at J, with 15 bases between. CDR3: CSARRGGGTDTQYF. DNA for the CDR3: TGCAGTGCTCGGCGAGGAGGGGGTACAGATACGCAGTATTTT.

This clonotype was counted a few times. The gene calls are TRBV14 and TRBJ2-7, with a tentative D call TRBD2 (6 bases). V was shortened by 1 base and J by 3 bases, with 10 bases between the two germline ends. There are 14 residues in the CDR3. Looked up from germline, CDR1 is SGHDN and CDR2 is FVKESK. CDR3 bases: TGTGCCAGCAGCCAAGTGGACTATAACTACGAGCAGTACTTC. It is translated as CASSQVDYNYEQYF. Together with reference TRBV14 and TRBJ2-7, the CDR3 gives the full variable domain: EAGVTQFPSHSVIEKGQTVTLRCDPISGHDNLYWYRRVMGKEIKFLLHFVKESKQDESGMPNNRFLAERTGGTYSTLKVQPAELEDSGVYFCASSQVDYNYEQYFGPGTRLTVT.